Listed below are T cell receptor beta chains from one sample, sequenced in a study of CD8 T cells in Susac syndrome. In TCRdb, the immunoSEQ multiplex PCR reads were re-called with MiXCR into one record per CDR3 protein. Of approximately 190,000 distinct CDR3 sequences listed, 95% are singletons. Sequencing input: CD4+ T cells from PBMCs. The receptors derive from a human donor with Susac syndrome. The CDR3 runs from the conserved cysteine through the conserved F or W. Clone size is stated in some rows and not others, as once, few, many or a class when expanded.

CSVEDRRTEQYF TRBJ2-7 TRBV29-1 NA 12
CASSLTGTGRGSQETQYF TRBJ2-5 TRBV5-1 NA 18
CASSGDRGDTQYF TRBJ2-3 TRBV6-1 NA 13
CASSQDRSFFYGYTF TRBJ1-2 TRBV4-3 NA 15
CAADRALNTEAFF TRBJ1-1 TRBV30 once 13
CASSPENANEQFF TRBJ2-1 TRBV18 NA 13
CASSLRGSTAYEQYF TRBJ2-7 TRBV5-4 NA 15
CASSDVNEQFF TRBJ2-1 TRBV25-1 NA 11
CASSLGNSGNQPQHF TRBJ1-5 TRBV12-3/TRBV12-4 NA 15
CSASKLAGQETQYF TRBJ2-5 TRBV20-1 NA 14
CASSLFLGKGNSPLHF TRBJ1-6 TRBV27 NA 16
CASSYSFDQPQHF TRBJ1-5 TRBV6-5 once 13
CAWSVSSGSNQPQHF TRBJ1-5 TRBV30 NA 15
CAWPDRGYEQYF TRBJ2-7 TRBV30 NA 12
CASSLYPGASYGYTF TRBJ1-2 TRBV28 once 15
CASILGQGVGGELFF TRBJ2-2 TRBV12-3/TRBV12-4 NA 15
CASSSGLHTYEQYF TRBJ2-7 TRBV5-1 NA 14
CASSFLTGKERTDTQYF TRBJ2-3 TRBV27 NA 17
CASTRPGLYGYTF TRBJ1-2 TRBV7-2 NA 13
CSVQPVGTGGTEAFF TRBJ1-1 TRBV29-1 NA 15
CASSLVTGEGGRNEQFF TRBJ2-1 TRBV5-1 NA 17
CASSPPWTGAMGELFF TRBJ2-2 TRBV12-3/TRBV12-4 NA 16
CASSWGPQPQHF TRBJ1-5 TRBV7-2 NA 12
CSASVPKFDISYEQYF TRBJ2-7 TRBV20-1 NA 16
CASSDSGPAYGYTF TRBJ1-2 TRBV6-4 NA 14
CASSQGPKAMNTEAFF TRBJ1-1 TRBV23-1 NA 16
CSARESVGETQYF TRBJ2-5 TRBV20-1 NA 13
CASSRENYGYTF TRBJ1-2 TRBV3-1 NA 12
CASSFAGWDTEAFF TRBJ1-1 TRBV7-2 NA 14